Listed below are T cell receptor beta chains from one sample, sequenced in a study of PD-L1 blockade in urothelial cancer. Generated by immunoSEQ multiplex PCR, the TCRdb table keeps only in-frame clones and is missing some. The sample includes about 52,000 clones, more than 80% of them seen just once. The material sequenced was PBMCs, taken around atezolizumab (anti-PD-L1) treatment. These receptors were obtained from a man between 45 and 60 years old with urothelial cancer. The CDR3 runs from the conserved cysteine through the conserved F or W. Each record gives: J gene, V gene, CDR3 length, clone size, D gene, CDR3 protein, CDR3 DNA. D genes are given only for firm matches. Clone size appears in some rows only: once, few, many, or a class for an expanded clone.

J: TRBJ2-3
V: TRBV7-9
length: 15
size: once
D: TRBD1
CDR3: CASSPEAGGRDTQYF
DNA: TGTGCCAGCAGCCCAGAGGCAGGGGGACGAGATACGCAGTATTTT

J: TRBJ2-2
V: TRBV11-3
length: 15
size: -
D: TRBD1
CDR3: CASSSRQGATGELFF
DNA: TGTGCCAGCAGCTCTAGACAGGGGGCGACCGGGGAGCTGTTTTTT

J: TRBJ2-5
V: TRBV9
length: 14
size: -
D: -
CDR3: CASSVSSRRETQYF
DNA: TGTGCCAGCAGCGTAAGTAGCCGGAGGGAGACCCAGTACTTC

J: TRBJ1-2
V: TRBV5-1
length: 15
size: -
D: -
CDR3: CASSLDGGYDYGYTF
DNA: TGCGCCAGCAGCTTGGACGGGGGGTATGACTATGGCTACACCTTC

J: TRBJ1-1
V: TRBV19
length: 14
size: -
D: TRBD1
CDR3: CASTRDSPNTEAFF
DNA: TGTGCCAGCACCCGGGACAGCCCGAACACTGAAGCTTTCTTT

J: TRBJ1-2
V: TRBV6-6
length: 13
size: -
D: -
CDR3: CASSKPPVYGYTF
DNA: TGTGCCAGCAGTAAGCCCCCGGTCTATGGCTACACCTTC

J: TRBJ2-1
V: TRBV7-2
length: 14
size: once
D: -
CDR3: CASSRNQGWGEQFF
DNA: TGTGCCAGCAGCCGGAACCAGGGTTGGGGTGAGCAGTTCTTC

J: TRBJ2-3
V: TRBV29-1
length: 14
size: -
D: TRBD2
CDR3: CSGASGRDPDTQYF
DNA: TGCAGCGGGGCTAGCGGGAGGGATCCAGATACGCAGTATTTT

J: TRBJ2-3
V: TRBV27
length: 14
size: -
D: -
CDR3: CASSFGSSTDTQYF
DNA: TGTGCCAGCAGTTTTGGCAGTAGCACAGATACGCAGTATTTT

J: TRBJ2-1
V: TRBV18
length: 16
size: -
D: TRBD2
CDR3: CASSPLARLAGVEQFF
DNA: TGTGCCAGCTCACCATTGGCCCGGCTAGCGGGAGTTGAGCAGTTCTTC

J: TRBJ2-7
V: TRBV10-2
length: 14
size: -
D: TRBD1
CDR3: CASSLTGVSDEQYF
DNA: TGCGCCAGCAGTCTCACAGGGGTTTCGGACGAGCAGTACTTC

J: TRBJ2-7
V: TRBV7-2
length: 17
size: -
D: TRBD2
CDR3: CASSLRRTSGRIDEQYF
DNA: TGTGCCAGCAGCTTGAGAAGGACTAGCGGGAGAATAGACGAGCAGTACTTC

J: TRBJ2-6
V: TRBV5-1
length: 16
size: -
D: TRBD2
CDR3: CASSHGGEAGANVLTF
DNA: TGCGCCAGCAGCCATGGGGGGGAGGCTGGGGCCAACGTCCTGACTTTC

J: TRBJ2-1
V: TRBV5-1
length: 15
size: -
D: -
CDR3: CASSFGGGPVNEQFF
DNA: TGCGCCAGCAGCTTTGGGGGGGGGCCGGTCAATGAGCAGTTCTTC

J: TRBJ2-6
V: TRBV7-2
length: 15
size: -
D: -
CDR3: CASTPQWSGANVLTF
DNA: TGTGCCAGCACCCCCCAGTGGTCTGGGGCCAACGTCCTGACTTTC

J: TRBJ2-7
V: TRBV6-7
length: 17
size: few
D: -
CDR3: CASSYFRRHLTGYEQYF
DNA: TGTGCCAGCAGTTACTTTCGCAGACACCTCACTGGGTACGAGCAGTACTTC

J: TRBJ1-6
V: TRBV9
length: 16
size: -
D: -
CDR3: CASSVGGDLRNSPLHF
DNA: TGTGCCAGCAGCGTAGGGGGGGACCTTCGTAATTCACCCCTCCACTTT